This TCR beta chain was found in a study of graft-versus-host responses after intestinal transplantation. Germline V gene data show CDR1 as SGHKS and CDR2 as YYEKEE (reference sequence). The CDR3 sequence is 15 residues long. V lost 3 bases, J lost 5 bases, and 10 bases stayed unmatched. Some clones are missing from TCRdb's copy, which holds only in-frame ones; the method was immunoSEQ multiplex PCR. The sample has over 55,000 clones; approximately 84% are singletons. Comment on this clone: Its antigen is as yet unknown.

The study's findings and limits: Allografts of patients with graft-donor T cell macrochimerism showed high graft-versus-host to host-versus-graft clone ratios.

The sequence was obtained from a human donor who was the organ donor for an intestinal transplant. The starting material was unstimulated CD4+ T cells sorted from spleen or lymph node cells, obtained before transplant. The rearrangement links TRBV5-5 to TRBJ1-2, with 7 positions matching TRBD1. The chain's CDR3 is CASSSRDSELYGYTF. In nucleotides, the CDR3 is TGTGCCAGCAGCTCGCGGGACAGTGAATTGTATGGCTACACCTTC.